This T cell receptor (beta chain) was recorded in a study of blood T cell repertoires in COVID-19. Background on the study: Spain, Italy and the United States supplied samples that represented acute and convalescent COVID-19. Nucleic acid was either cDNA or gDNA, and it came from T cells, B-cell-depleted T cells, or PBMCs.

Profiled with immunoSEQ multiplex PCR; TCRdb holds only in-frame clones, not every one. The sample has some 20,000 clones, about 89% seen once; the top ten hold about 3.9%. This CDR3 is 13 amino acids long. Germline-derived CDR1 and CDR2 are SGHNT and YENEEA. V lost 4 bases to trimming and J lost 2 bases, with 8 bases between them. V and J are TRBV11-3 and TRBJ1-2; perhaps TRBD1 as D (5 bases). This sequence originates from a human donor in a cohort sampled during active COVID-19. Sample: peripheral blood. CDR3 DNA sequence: TGTGCCAGCAGCTCACAGGCGAACTATGGCTACACCTTC. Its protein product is CASSSQANYGYTF. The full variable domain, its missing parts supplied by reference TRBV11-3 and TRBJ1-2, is EAGVVQSPRYKIIEKKQPVAFWCNPISGHNTLYWYLQNLGQGPELLIRYENEEAVDDSQLPKDRFSAERLKGVDSTLKIQPAELGDSAVYLCASSSQANYGYTFGSGTRLTVV.